Listed below are T cell receptor beta chains from one sample, sequenced in a study of control samples from healthy donors and cancer patients. Assay used: immunoSEQ multiplex PCR; TCRdb lists only in-frame clones, some missing. The top ten hold over 1.1% of the sample, which has 150,000 to 200,000 clones, around 90% seen once. Specimen: blood. These receptors were taken from a man between 25 and 39 years old in good health. Each CDR3 is given with its conserved first and last residue. A D gene is named only where the DNA matches it firmly. Size tells how often a clone was seen (once, few, many) or the class of an expanded clone, and some rows leave it out.

V	J	D	size	DNA	CDR3
TRBV11-2	TRBJ2-7	.	.	TGTGCCAGCAGCTCATGGGAGCAGTACTTC	CASSSWEQYF
TRBV7-8	TRBJ1-5	.	.	TGTGCCAGCAGCTTGCAGGCTCAGCCCCAGCATTTT	CASSLQAQPQHF
TRBV9	TRBJ2-3	.	.	TGTGCCAGCAGCCCAATTGGAGGGGGCGCGACAGATACGCAGTATTTT	CASSPIGGGATDTQYF
TRBV9	TRBJ2-1	.	.	TGTGCCAGCAGCCCAGGGACATCGATCAATGAGCAGTTCTTC	CASSPGTSINEQFF
TRBV9	TRBJ1-1	.	.	TGTGCCAGCAGCGTATTGACATATCAAAACACTGAAGCTTTCTTT	CASSVLTYQNTEAFF
TRBV30	TRBJ1-2	TRBD1	.	TGTGCCTATAGACAGGGGAACTATGGCTACACCTTC	CAYRQGNYGYTF
TRBV5-1	TRBJ2-7	.	.	TGCGCCAGCAACTCCGGGACACCGTCCTACGAGCAGTACTTC	CASNSGTPSYEQYF
TRBV7-2	TRBJ1-6	TRBD1	.	TGTGCCAGCAGCGCCCGGGACAGGGACATTTCACCCCTCCACTTT	CASSARDRDISPLHF
TRBV14	TRBJ1-2	TRBD1	.	TGTGCCAGCAGCCAAGATATCAGGACAGGGTACTACTATGGCTACACCTTC	CASSQDIRTGYYYGYTF
TRBV7-4	TRBJ1-6	TRBD1	.	TGTGCCAGCAACCCCGGGACAGGGGTCTATAATTCACCCCTCCACTTT	CASNPGTGVYNSPLHF
TRBV9	TRBJ1-1	.	.	TGTGCCAGCAGCGTCAGGGGAGGGGGGACTGAAGCTTTCTTT	CASSVRGGGTEAFF
TRBV7-2	TRBJ2-2	TRBD1	.	TGTGCCAGCAGCCGGACAGGGATCGGGGAGCTGTTTTTT	CASSRTGIGELFF
TRBV7-9	TRBJ1-1	TRBD1	.	TGTGCCAGCAGCCTAGGGGGCCCGAACACTGAAGCTTTCTTT	CASSLGGPNTEAFF
TRBV27	TRBJ1-4	TRBD1	.	TGTGCCAGCAGTCACCGTCCGGGACAGACTAATGAAAAACTGTTTTTT	CASSHRPGQTNEKLFF
TRBV6-5	TRBJ2-7	.	.	TGTGCCAGCATGGTGGTACTGGGGTCCTACGAGCAGTACTTC	CASMVVLGSYEQYF
TRBV5-1	TRBJ1-1	.	.	TGCGCCAGCAGCCCGGGACTCATGAACACTGAAGCTTTCTTT	CASSPGLMNTEAFF
TRBV4-1	TRBJ1-6	.	.	TGCGCCAGCAGCCTAGGAGATAATTCACCCCTCCACTTT	CASSLGDNSPLHF
TRBV4-1	TRBJ1-3	.	.	TGCGCCAGCAGCCAGAGACCGGGGCTCGGGGTTAATCGAAACACCATATATTTT	CASSQRPGLGVNRNTIYF
TRBV7-8	TRBJ1-5	.	.	TGTGCCAGCAGCTCCCTCCAATGTAGGGCTGGGAGTCAGCCCCAGCATTTT	CASSSLQCRAGSQPQHF
TRBV7-2	TRBJ2-1	TRBD2	.	TGTGCCAGCAGCTTAACGTTTGCCGGGGGGGCCTATGAGCAGTTCTTC	CASSLTFAGGAYEQFF
TRBV11-2	TRBJ2-1	TRBD2	.	TGTGCCAGCAGCGCACTACTCGGTTCTAGCGGGAGTTGGTACAATGAGCAGTTCTTC	CASSALLGSSGSWYNEQFF
TRBV5-1	TRBJ2-1	.	few	TGCGCCAGCAGCTTGGCTGGGCAACTGTACAATGAGCAGTTCTTC	CASSLAGQLYNEQFF
TRBV7-6	TRBJ2-7	.	.	TGTGCCAGCAGCTTAGGGTTCCACGAGCAGTACTTC	CASSLGFHEQYF
TRBV6-2/TRBV6-3	TRBJ2-1	TRBD2	.	TGTGCCAGCAGTTGGACTAGCGGGGGTTACAATGAGCAGTTCTTC	CASSWTSGGYNEQFF
TRBV5-6	TRBJ2-7	.	.	TGTGCCAGCAGCTTGAGGGGTACCTACGAGCAGTACTTC	CASSLRGTYEQYF
TRBV6-5	TRBJ1-5	.	.	TGTGCCAGCAGTTATGGCGTCAATCAGCCCCAGCATTTT	CASSYGVNQPQHF
TRBV6-6	TRBJ2-7	TRBD2	.	TGTGCCAGCAGTACCCTAGCGGGGGGCTACGAGCAGTACTTC	CASSTLAGGYEQYF
TRBV19	TRBJ2-5	.	once	TGTGCCAGTAGTAGGACACCACTGAAAGAGACCCAGTACTTC	CASSRTPLKETQYF
TRBV25-1	TRBJ2-1	TRBD2	.	TGTGCCAGCACTCCGGGAGGCTTAACTTACAATGAGCAGTTCTTC	CASTPGGLTYNEQFF
TRBV19	TRBJ1-4	.	.	TGTGCCAGTAGTTCGGAATCCGGGGCCTTTAATGAAAAACTGTTTTTT	CASSSESGAFNEKLFF
TRBV7-3	TRBJ1-1	.	.	TGTGCCAGCAGCTCTTATTCAGTGTCGAACACTGAAGCTTTCTTT	CASSSYSVSNTEAFF
TRBV12-3/TRBV12-4	TRBJ2-5	.	.	TGTGCCAGCAGTGGCCTGAGGGAGACCCAGTACTTC	CASSGLRETQYF
TRBV6-5	TRBJ1-1	.	.	TGTGCCAGCAGTCTCTCCAGGGGTGCGCCTGAAGCTTTCTTT	CASSLSRGAPEAFF